What follows are 18 T cell receptor beta chains derived from one specimen sequenced in a study of CD8 T cells in Susac syndrome (dated 2019 in TCRdb). The protocol used for the library was the immunoSEQ multiplex PCR assay. RNA was extracted using the RNeasy kit, and roughly 0.5 to 1 ug of the RNA was reverse transcribed with random hexamers. TCRdb cleaned the public reads at Q25 with fastp, built clones with MiXCR and kept in-frame beta chains. All rows with the same CDR3 protein become a single entry with the most common DNA and genes. Here the sample has about 130,000 distinct CDR3 sequences; about 94% occur a single time. The ten most abundant clones make up roughly 0.08% of the sample. The specimen sequenced was CD4+ T cells from PBMCs. These receptors were obtained from a human donor in good health.

The chain carries TRBV7-2 and TRBJ2-7; D gene uncertain. Germline CDR1 and CDR2: SGHTA and FQGNSA. The CDR3 consists of 15 residues. Between the trimmed V and J ends, which lost 4 bases and 2 bases, there was a span of 15 bases. CDR3 in amino acids: CASSYDGAATYEQYF. DNA of the CDR3: TGTGCCAGCAGCTACGACGGAGCAGCAACCTACGAGCAGTACTTC.

J is TRBJ1-1 and V is TRBV2; D is unresolved. Germline assignment: CDR1 SNHLY and CDR2 FYNNEI. The CDR3 contains 18 residues. V lost 4 bases and J lost 1, with 22 bases in between. The CDR3 here is CASSGGFGLRGSNTEAFF. The CDR3 DNA reads as TGTGCCAGCAGTGGGGGTTTCGGTTTGCGGGGTTCGAACACTGAAGCTTTCTTT. Full variable domain (rest looked up from reference TRBV2 and TRBJ1-1): EPEVTQTPSHQVTQMGQEVILRCVPISNHLYFYWYRQILGQKVEFLVSFYNNEISEKSEIFDDQFSVERPDGSNFTLKIRSTKLEDSAMYFCASSGGFGLRGSNTEAFFGQGTRLTVV.

This chain connects TRBV29-1 to TRBJ2-7, with 7 bases lining up with TRBD2. The germline gives CDR1 SQVTM, CDR2 ANQGSEA. The V segment lost 7 bases and the J segment 1 base; nucleotides outside the gene matches: 4. The CDR3 has 12 amino acids. The CDR3 region is CSAGRGSYEQYF. CDR3 nucleotides: TGCAGCGCGGGGCGGGGGTCCTACGAGCAGTACTTC.

In its sample, this clonotype was seen once. The V and J genes are TRBV18 and TRBJ2-1; 12 bases are shared with TRBD2. This CDR3 is 15 amino acids long. The J segment lost 8 bases and the V segment lost 5 bases, leaving 7 bases of the junction unmatched. CDR1 is KGHSH, CDR2 LQKENI, per germline. CDR3 sequence reads: CASSTRTSGADEQFF. CDR3 DNA sequence: TGTGCCAGCTCAACCCGGACTAGCGGGGCTGATGAGCAGTTCTTC.

The chain has TRBV3-1 and TRBJ2-5; 10 bases align to TRBD2. The CDR3 is made up of 16 amino acids. Germline V gene sequence: CDR1 LGHDT, CDR2 YNNKEL (reference sequence). With 2 bases clipped from V and 7 bases from J, the junction kept 10 bases outside the gene matches. The chain's CDR3 is CASSQLPSGRALTQYF. The DNA for the CDR3 is TGTGCCAGCAGCCAACTACCCAGCGGGAGGGCCTTGACCCAGTACTTC.

The V gene is TRBV20-1, the J gene TRBJ2-7; 7 bases are a match to TRBD2. V lost 6 bases to trimming and J lost 2 bases; unmatched junction nucleotides: 10. The CDR3 sequence is 14 residues long. Germline assignment: CDR1 DFQATT and CDR2 SNEGSKA (reference sequence). CDR3: CSAKYSGYPYEQYF. The CDR3 DNA is TGCAGTGCAAAATATAGCGGGTACCCCTACGAGCAGTACTTC.

There are a few counts of this clonotype. The rearrangement joins TRBV24-1 to TRBJ2-5; TRBD2 matches 11 bases. The CDR3 loop spans 15 amino acids. V shed 2 bases and J 6 bases; nucleotides not matched to a gene: 4. Germline V gives CDR1 KGHDR, CDR2 SFDVKD. The CDR3 DNA follows: TGTGCCACCAGTGATTCCCGGACTAGCGGGCAGACCCAGTACTTC. This encodes CATSDSRTSGQTQYF.

The genes are TRBV7-2 and TRBJ2-5, with D perhaps assigned TRBD1 or TRBD2 (5 bases each). The V and J ends lost 1 base and 7 bases respectively, with 10 bases between them. The CDR3 extends over 13 amino acids. Germline lookup yields CDR1 SGHTA and CDR2 FQGNSA. CDR3 sequence reads: CASSLGGYGTQYF. CDR3 in DNA: TGTGCCAGCAGCTTAGGGGGGTACGGGACCCAGTACTTC.

V usage is TRBV5-6 and J usage is TRBJ2-5; the match to TRBD1 covers 10 bases. Trimming took 3 bases from V and 1 from J; bases not matched to a gene: 6. This CDR3 region has 16 residues. Looked up from germline, CDR1 is SGHDT and CDR2 is YYEEEE. The CDR3 DNA is TGTGCCAGCAGCTCTGTACGACAGGGGGCCCAAGAGACCCAGTACTTC. Its protein product is CASSSVRQGAQETQYF. Full variable domain (outside the CDR3, taken from reference TRBV5-6 and TRBJ2-5): DAGVTQSPTHLIKTRGQQVTLRCSPKSGHDTVSWYQQALGQGPQFIFQYYEEEERQRGNFPDRFSGHQFPNYSSELNVNALLLGDSALYLCASSSVRQGAQETQYFGPGTRLLVL.

The chain links TRBV6-2 or TRBV6-3 to TRBJ1-5, with 10 bases aligning to TRBD1. V trimming: 2 bases; J trimming: 7 bases; junction bases outside the gene matches: 23. The CDR3 runs 21 residues. The germline V gene has CDR1 MNHEY and CDR2 SVGEGT. This chain's CDR3 is CASSYVTGGIRRGPGSQPQHF. DNA of the CDR3: TGTGCCAGCAGTTACGTGACAGGGGGCATTCGGAGGGGCCCGGGGTCCCAGCCCCAGCATTTT.

The V and J genes are TRBV5-6 and TRBJ2-1, with D perhaps given as TRBD1 or TRBD2 (6 bases each). This CDR3 comprises 15 residues. Germline V CDR1 and CDR2: SGHDT, YYEEEE. The V and J ends lost 0 bases and 5 bases respectively, with 12 bases between them. The CDR3 sequence is CASSLARGLDNEQFF. CDR3 nucleotide sequence: TGTGCCAGCAGCTTGGCACGGGGGCTGGACAATGAGCAGTTCTTC.

This rearrangement joins TRBV29-1 to TRBJ1-2; TRBD1 matches 8 bases. Germline V CDR1 and CDR2: SQVTM, ANQGSEA. CDR3 size: 12 residues. After removal of 6 bases from V and 5 bases from J, the junction contained 5 bases not matched to a gene. The CDR3 sequence: CSVHRGVYGYTF. CDR3 nucleotides: TGCAGCGTCCACAGGGGGGTATATGGCTACACCTTC.

The chain employs TRBV20-1 and TRBJ2-7, with 9 bases matching TRBD2. CDR1 and CDR2 (germline): DFQATT, SNEGSKA (reference sequence). The CDR3 is 15 amino acids. V shed 5 bases and J 1 base; nucleotides not matched to a gene: 9. The CDR3 region is CSALLLLAGSYEQYF. For the CDR3, the DNA is TGCAGTGCTCTTTTACTCCTAGCGGGGTCCTACGAGCAGTACTTC.

J is TRBJ1-1 and V is TRBV3-1; D perhaps matches TRBD1 (5 bases). CDR1 is LGHDT and CDR2 is YNNKEL in the germline V gene (reference sequence). Trimming removed 3 bases at V and 5 bases at J, with 10 bases between. The CDR3 totals 13 residues. The CDR3 reads CASSQAGRTEAFF. DNA of the CDR3: TGTGCCAGCAGCCAGGCAGGGCGGACTGAAGCTTTCTTT.

This clonotype appeared a single time. This rearrangement joins TRBV6-1 to TRBJ2-7; the D gene is possibly TRBD1 (5 bases). Germline loops: CDR1 MNHNS, CDR2 SASEGT. CDR3 size: 14 residues. Trimming took 4 bases from V and 3 from J, leaving 13 bases between them. The DNA for the CDR3 is TGTGCCAGCAGTGCGCAACAGGTTTTCTACGAGCAGTACTTC. It is translated as CASSAQQVFYEQYF.

The rearrangement links TRBV2 to TRBJ2-3, with 9 bases lining up with TRBD1. Germline V gene data show CDR1 as SNHLY and CDR2 as FYNNEI. This CDR3 spans 15 amino acids. Losses at the gene ends were 6 bases for V and 4 bases for J; bases not matched to a gene: 8. CDR3 in amino acids: CASREDRGGPDTQYF. CDR3 nucleotides: TGTGCCAGCAGGGAGGACAGGGGAGGGCCAGATACGCAGTATTTT. Drawing the rest from reference TRBV2 and TRBJ2-3, the complete variable domain is EPEVTQTPSHQVTQMGQEVILRCVPISNHLYFYWYRQILGQKVEFLVSFYNNEISEKSEIFDDQFSVERPDGSNFTLKIRSTKLEDSAMYFCASREDRGGPDTQYFGPGTRLTVL.

V gene TRBV12-5 combines with J gene TRBJ2-1, with TRBD2 matching 13 bases. CDR1 and CDR2 from the germline V gene are LGHNT and FRNRAP. This CDR3 comprises 15 residues. Losses at the gene ends were 4 bases for V and 12 bases for J; bases not matched to a gene: 9. This CDR3 is CASGSRLAGGSPQFF. Written as DNA, the CDR3 is TGTGCTAGTGGTTCAAGACTAGCGGGAGGATCACCGCAGTTCTTC.

This chain joins TRBV18 and TRBJ2-5; 7 bases are shared with TRBD1. Germline CDR1 KGHSH, CDR2 LQKENI. With 0 bases clipped from V and 9 bases from J, the junction kept 4 bases outside the gene matches. The CDR3 sequence is 13 residues long. The CDR3 is CASSPPHRGAQYF. Here the CDR3 DNA reads TGTGCCAGCTCACCACCGCACAGGGGTGCCCAGTACTTC.